These 20 T cell receptor beta chains were sequenced from one sample in a study of T cell responses to AZD1222 COVID-19 vaccine. The protocol was immunoSEQ multiplex PCR, while the TCRdb copy is restricted to in-frame clones and leaves out a portion. There are some 130,000 clones in the sample; about 80% occur only once, and over 3.5% lies in the top ten. Specimen: peripheral blood, collected on day 0 of AZD1222 vaccination. Receptors originate from an adult in good health.

This rearrangement joins TRBV10-2 to TRBJ1-2, with D uncertain. The CDR3 sequence is 13 residues long. V shed 0 bases and J shed 5 bases, with 7 bases lying between them. Germline CDR1 is WSHSY and CDR2 is SAAADI. The CDR3 region has the DNA TGCGCCAGCAGTGAGTCTATAGCATATGGCTACACCTTC. Translating it yields CASSESIAYGYTF.

The chain employs TRBV19 and TRBJ1-1; no firm D call. The CDR3 is 11 amino acids. The germline V and J ends were trimmed by 2 bases and 11 bases, with 9 bases remaining between them. Germline V CDR1 and CDR2: LNHDA, SQIVND (reference sequence). The CDR3 reads CASSITDRAFF. The CDR3 nucleotides read TGTGCCAGTAGTATAACCGACCGGGCTTTCTTT.

This chain connects TRBV6-7 to TRBJ1-5; D possibly corresponds to TRBD1 (6 bases). TRBV6-7 is labeled an ORF, and its function is uncertain. The CDR3 is 16 residues long. V lost 4 bases and J 1 base, leaving 14 bases between the germline ends. The CDR3 reads CASSCRQGLSNQPQHF. The CDR3 nucleotides read TGTGCCAGCAGTTGCCGTCAGGGGCTCAGCAATCAGCCCCAGCATTTT.

The chain has TRBV7-9 and TRBJ1-2; D may be TRBD1 (5 bases). This CDR3 is 13 amino acids long. V was shortened by 5 bases and J by 3 bases, with 10 bases between the two germline ends. Germline lookup yields CDR1 SEHNR and CDR2 FQNEAQ (reference sequence). The CDR3 is CASSTGGDYGYTF. The CDR3 nucleotides are TGTGCCAGCAGCACCGGGGGAGACTATGGCTACACCTTC.

This chain links TRBV7-3 with TRBJ2-1; no clear D. CDR3 length: 15 residues. CDR1 SGHTA and CDR2 FQGTGA come from the germline V gene. V gave up 5 bases and J gave up 5 bases, with 16 bases separating them. In DNA form, the CDR3 reads TGTGCCAGCAGCCTAGGGCCAGATGGACACAATGAGCAGTTCTTC. It encodes CASSLGPDGHNEQFF.

The CDR3: CASSPKGSGVTDTQYF. In DNA form, the CDR3 reads TGCGCCAGCAGCCCGAAGGGGAGCGGGGTCACAGATACGCAGTATTTT. The chain has TRBV5-1 and TRBJ2-3; 7 bases are a match to TRBD2. Germline-derived CDR1 and CDR2 are SGHRS and YFSETQ. V dropped 4 bases and J dropped 2; count of bases not matched to a gene: 10. The CDR3 is 16 amino acids.

The chain employs TRBV28 and TRBJ2-3; D gene ambiguous. This CDR3 has 10 residues. CDR1 and CDR2 (germline): MDHEN, SYDVKM. Deletions cut 8 bases from V and 7 bases from J, with 7 bases between. In nucleotides, the CDR3 is TGTGCCAGCGGCCCTCATACGCAGTATTTT. Translation gives CASGPHTQYF.

This clone was picked up one time. The chain is built from TRBV2 and TRBJ2-7, with TRBD2 matching over 10 bases. CDR3 length: 15 amino acids. The V gene end was trimmed by 6 bases and the J gene end by 0 bases; junction bases not matched to a gene: 5. Germline V gene lookup returns CDR1 SNHLY and CDR2 FYNNEI. Here the CDR3 DNA reads TGTGCCAGCAGCATAGCGGGGGGTAGCTCCTACGAGCAGTACTTC. Translating gives CASSIAGGSSYEQYF.

The V gene is TRBV15, the J gene TRBJ2-7; 9 positions match TRBD1. The junction had 2 bases not matched to a gene; V was cut back by 3 bases and J by 2 bases. The CDR3 is 14 amino acids. Germline-derived CDR1 and CDR2 are LNHNV and YYDKDF (reference sequence). In nucleotides, the CDR3 is TGTGCCACCAGCAGGGACAGGGGTCCCTACGAGCAGTACTTC. Its translation is CATSRDRGPYEQYF. Variable domain in full (rest from reference TRBV15 and TRBJ2-7): DAMVIQNPRYQVTQFGKPVTLSCSQTLNHNVMYWYQQKSSQAPKLLFHYYDKDFNNEADTPDNFQSRRPNTSFCFLDIRSPGLGDTAMYLCATSRDRGPYEQYFGPGTRLTVT.

V usage is TRBV30 and J usage is TRBJ1-4, with D possibly TRBD1 on 5 matching bases. The CDR3 covers 13 residues. The V end lost 5 bases, the J end lost 6 bases, and 13 bases lay between the germline ends. Germline V gives CDR1 GTSNPN, CDR2 SVGIG (reference sequence). The CDR3 sequence is CAWSGKGYEKLFF. In nucleotides, the CDR3 is TGTGCCTGGTCAGGGAAAGGGTATGAAAAACTGTTTTTT.

The chain couples TRBV3-1 (or the pseudogene TRBV3-2) to TRBJ1-5, with D unresolved. Germline lookup yields CDR1 LGHDT and CDR2 YNNKEL (reference sequence). The CDR3 runs to 13 residues. V shed 3 bases and J shed 0 bases, with 3 bases lying between them. CDR3 residues: CASSQDSNQPQHF. The CDR3 DNA reads TGTGCCAGCAGCCAGGATAGCAATCAGCCCCAGCATTTT.

The chain carries TRBV19 and TRBJ2-5; tentative D call: TRBD1 (5 bases). The V gene lost 4 bases and the J gene lost 2 bases, with 14 bases spanning the gap. Germline V gene data show CDR1 as LNHDA and CDR2 as SQIVND (reference sequence). CDR3 size: 15 residues. CDR3 sequence reads: CASSNTDTRQETQYF. CDR3 nucleotide sequence: TGTGCCAGTAGTAATACGGACACCAGACAAGAGACCCAGTACTTC.

This chain uses TRBV3-1 (or the pseudogene TRBV3-2) with TRBJ2-3; D not certain. Germline V gene data show CDR1 as LGHDT and CDR2 as YNNKEL (reference sequence). The CDR3 covers 12 residues. Trimming removed 0 bases from V and 5 bases from J, with 3 bases in between. The CDR3 loop reads CASSQDRDTQYF. In DNA form, the CDR3 reads TGTGCCAGCAGCCAAGATCGAGATACGCAGTATTTT.

V gene TRBV5-1 combines with J gene TRBJ2-5, with 7 bases that match TRBD1. This CDR3 is built from 14 residues. The germline V gene encodes CDR1 SGHRS and CDR2 YFSETQ. The V and J ends lost 3 bases and 1 base, in that order; junction bases with no gene match: 3. The CDR3 DNA reads TGCGCCAGCAGCTGGGGACAGACCCAAGAGACCCAGTACTTC. It translates to CASSWGQTQETQYF.

The chain employs TRBV14 and TRBJ1-1; D is unclear. The germline gives CDR1 SGHDN, CDR2 FVKESK. V lost 4 bases and J 0 bases, leaving 9 bases between the germline ends. The CDR3 is made up of 14 amino acids. The CDR3 region has the DNA TGTGCCAGCAGCCTCCCCAGTGTGAACACTGAAGCTTTCTTT. Protein product: CASSLPSVNTEAFF.

This rearrangement joins TRBV3-1 (or the pseudogene TRBV3-2) to TRBJ2-7; no clear D gene. CDR3 length: 15 amino acids. Between the trimmed V and J ends, which lost 1 base and 3 bases, there was a span of 13 bases. From germline, CDR1 is LGHDT and CDR2 YNNKEL (reference sequence). Written as DNA, the CDR3 is TGTGCCAGCAGCCAAGGATGGCAGGTCCTCTACGAGCAGTACTTC. It specifies CASSQGWQVLYEQYF.

The chain is built from TRBV3-1 (or the pseudogene TRBV3-2) and TRBJ2-4; 8 nucleotides line up with TRBD2. Looked up from germline, CDR1 is LGHDT and CDR2 is YNNKEL (reference sequence). With 2 bases clipped from V and 0 bases from J, the junction kept 3 bases outside the gene matches. The CDR3 consists of 16 residues. CDR3 DNA: TGTGCCAGCAGCCAACAGGCGGGGGGAGCCAAAAACATTCAGTACTTC. Amino acids: CASSQQAGGAKNIQYF.

The chain joins TRBV7-9 to TRBJ2-7; D is perhaps TRBD2 (5 bases). Germline assignment: CDR1 SEHNR and CDR2 FQNEAQ (reference sequence). Deletions cut 1 base from V and 5 bases from J, with 9 bases between. This CDR3 comprises 13 residues. The CDR3 is CASSLVWRDEQYF. The CDR3 bases are TGTGCCAGCAGCTTAGTATGGCGGGACGAGCAGTACTTC. The complete variable domain, with remaining parts taken from reference TRBV7-9 and TRBJ2-7, reads DTGVSQNPRHKITKRGQNVTFRCDPISEHNRLYWYRQTLGQGPEFLTYFQNEAQLEKSRLLSDRFSAERPKGSFSTLEIQRTEQGDSAMYLCASSLVWRDEQYFGPGTRLTVT.

The rearrangement uses TRBV6-6 and TRBJ1-2; D is ambiguous. The CDR3 has 13 residues. V was trimmed by 8 bases and J by 4 bases, leaving 14 bases between them. Germline V gives CDR1 MNHNY, CDR2 SVGAGI (reference sequence). The CDR3 region is CASVPAGPYGYTF. The CDR3 bases are TGTGCCAGCGTTCCTGCGGGCCCCTATGGCTACACCTTC.

This chain joins TRBV4-1 and TRBJ1-6; no clear D. Trimming took 0 bases from V and 7 from J, leaving 13 bases between them. Per germline, CDR1 MGHRA and CDR2 YSYEKL. There are 16 residues in the CDR3. The CDR3 DNA sequence: TGCGCCAGCAGCCAAGAATGGGAAGTCGAGAATTCACCCCTCCACTTT. This encodes CASSQEWEVENSPLHF.